The entry below describes one TCR beta chain. Its matching antigen is unknown. These data belong to a study of lymphopenia after photon versus proton radiotherapy. Findings of the study overall: Oligoclonal CD8+ Temra expansion after nadir drove photon patients' diversity drop.

This CDR3 comprises 14 residues. The V end lost 1 base, the J end lost 8 bases, and 15 bases lay between the germline ends. Per the germline V gene, CDR1 is SGHDT and CDR2 is YYEEEE. Assay used: immunoSEQ multiplex PCR; TCRdb lists only in-frame clones, some missing. The sample has 150,000 to 200,000 clones, roughly nine tenths seen once. Sequencing was performed on peripheral blood, taken from a patient treated with photon-based radiotherapy. The chain uses TRBV5-6 and TRBJ1-2, with D possibly being TRBD1 (5 bases). The TCR sequence derives from a man aged 45-65 years with gastric cancer. The CDR3 spells CASSLRGREGGYTF. In DNA form, the CDR3 reads TGTGCCAGCAGCTTGCGAGGCAGGGAAGGGGGCTACACCTTC.